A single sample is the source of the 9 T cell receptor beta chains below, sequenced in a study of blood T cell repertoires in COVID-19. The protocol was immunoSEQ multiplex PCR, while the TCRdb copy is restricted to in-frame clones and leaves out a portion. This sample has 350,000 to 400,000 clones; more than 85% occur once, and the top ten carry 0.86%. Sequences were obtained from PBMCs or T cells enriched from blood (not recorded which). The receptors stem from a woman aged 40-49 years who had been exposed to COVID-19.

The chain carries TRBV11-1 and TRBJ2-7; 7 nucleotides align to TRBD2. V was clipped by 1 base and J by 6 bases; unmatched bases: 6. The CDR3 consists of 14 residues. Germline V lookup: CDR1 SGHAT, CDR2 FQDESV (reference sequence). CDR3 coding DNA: TGTGCCAGCAGCTTAGGGCTAGCGGTTGCCGAGCAGTACTTC. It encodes CASSLGLAVAEQYF.

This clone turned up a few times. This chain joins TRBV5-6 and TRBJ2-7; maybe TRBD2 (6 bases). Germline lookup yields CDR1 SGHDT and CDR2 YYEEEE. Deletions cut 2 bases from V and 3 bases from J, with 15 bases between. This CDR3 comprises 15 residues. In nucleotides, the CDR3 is TGTGCCAGCAGCTTTCCATTGGGAGGTCTCTACGAGCAGTACTTC. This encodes CASSFPLGGLYEQYF. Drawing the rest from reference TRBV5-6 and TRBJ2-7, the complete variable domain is DAGVTQSPTHLIKTRGQQVTLRCSPKSGHDTVSWYQQALGQGPQFIFQYYEEEERQRGNFPDRFSGHQFPNYSSELNVNALLLGDSALYLCASSFPLGGLYEQYFGPGTRLTVT.

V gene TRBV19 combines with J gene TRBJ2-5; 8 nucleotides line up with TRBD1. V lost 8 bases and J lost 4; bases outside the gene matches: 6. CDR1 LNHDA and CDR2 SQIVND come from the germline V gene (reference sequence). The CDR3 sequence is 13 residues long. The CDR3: CASGQTGVETQYF. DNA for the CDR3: TGTGCCAGTGGCCAGACAGGGGTAGAGACCCAGTACTTC. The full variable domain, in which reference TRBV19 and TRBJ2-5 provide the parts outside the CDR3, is DGGITQSPKYLFRKEGQNVTLSCEQNLNHDAMYWYRQDPGQGLRLIYYSQIVNDFQKGDIAEGYSVSREKKESFPLTVTSAQKNPTAFYLCASGQTGVETQYFGPGTRLLVL.

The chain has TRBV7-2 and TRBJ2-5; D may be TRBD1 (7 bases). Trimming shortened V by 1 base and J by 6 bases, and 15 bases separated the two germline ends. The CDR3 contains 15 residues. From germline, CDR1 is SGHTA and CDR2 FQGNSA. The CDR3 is CASSLGQGGLQTQYF. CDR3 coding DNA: TGTGCCAGCAGCTTAGGTCAGGGGGGCCTACAGACCCAGTACTTC.

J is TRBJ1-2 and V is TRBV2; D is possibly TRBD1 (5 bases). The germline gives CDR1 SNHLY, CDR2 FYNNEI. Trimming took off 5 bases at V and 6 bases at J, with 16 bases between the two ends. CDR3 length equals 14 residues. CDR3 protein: CASSNMGRGDGYTF. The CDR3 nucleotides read TGTGCCAGCAGTAACATGGGTAGGGGCGATGGCTACACCTTC.

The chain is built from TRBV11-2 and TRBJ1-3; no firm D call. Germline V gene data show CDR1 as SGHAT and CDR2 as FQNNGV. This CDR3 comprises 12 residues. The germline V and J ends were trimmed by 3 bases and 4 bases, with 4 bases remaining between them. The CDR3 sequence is CASSFSGNTIYF. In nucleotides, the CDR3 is TGTGCCAGCAGCTTCTCCGGAAACACCATATATTTT.

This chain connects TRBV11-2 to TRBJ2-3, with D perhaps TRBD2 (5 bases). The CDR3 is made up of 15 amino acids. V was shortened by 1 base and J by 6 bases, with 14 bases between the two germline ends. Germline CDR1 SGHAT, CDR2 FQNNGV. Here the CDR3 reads CASSLGPSRGDTQYF. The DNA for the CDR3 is TGTGCCAGCAGCTTAGGGCCCTCCCGAGGGGATACGCAGTATTTT.

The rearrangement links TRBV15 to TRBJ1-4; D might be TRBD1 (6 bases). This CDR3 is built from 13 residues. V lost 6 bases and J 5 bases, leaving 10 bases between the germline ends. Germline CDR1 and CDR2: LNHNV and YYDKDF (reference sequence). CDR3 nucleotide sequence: TGTGCCACCAGAGACAGGTTCAATGAAAAACTGTTTTTT. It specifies CATRDRFNEKLFF.

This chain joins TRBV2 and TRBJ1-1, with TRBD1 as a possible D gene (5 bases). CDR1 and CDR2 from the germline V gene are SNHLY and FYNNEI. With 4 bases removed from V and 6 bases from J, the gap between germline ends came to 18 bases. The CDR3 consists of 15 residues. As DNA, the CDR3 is TGTGCCAGCAGTGTTCTAACCGGGGGTTGGGCTGAAGCTTTCTTT. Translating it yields CASSVLTGGWAEAFF.